Listed here is a single T cell receptor (beta chain). The antigen remains unidentified. TCRdb's table, derived via immunoSEQ multiplex PCR, lists solely in-frame clones and lacks some. The data show 35,000 to 40,000 clones, with roughly four fifths seen just once and about 6.5% held by the top ten. This sample is part of a study of immune evolution from preneoplasia to lung adenocarcinoma. In the study overall: HLA loss of heterozygosity: 6% to 7.5% AIS, about 15% MIA, roughly 35% ADC, none AAH.

Between the mid-2010s and the late 2010s, patients underwent resection in Japan or China. CDR1 SEHNR and CDR2 FQNEAQ come from the germline V gene (reference sequence). This CDR3 is 15 amino acids long. V dropped 2 bases and J dropped 6; count of bases not matched to a gene: 9. Findings of the study overall: Normal lung had highest clonality; later lesions appeared denser, more diverse.

Sample: FFPE invasive lung adenocarcinoma tissue. The rearrangement uses TRBV7-9 and TRBJ1-1, with TRBD1 matching over 7 bases. The source is a person between 55 and 69 years old with lung adenocarcinoma. The CDR3 bases are TGTGCCAGCAGCTTATTACCAGGGGGGCCCCCTGAAGCTTTCTTT. It translates to CASSLLPGGPPEAFF.